A selection of T cell receptor beta chains follows, all from one sample in a study of blood T cell repertoires in COVID-19. Sequenced by immunoSEQ multiplex PCR; TCRdb stores in-frame clones only, minus some. The table has fewer than 150,000 clones, under 90% seen once. The material sequenced was peripheral blood. Receptor source: a human donor in a cohort sampled during active COVID-19. Each CDR3 is given with its conserved first and last residue.

v_call cdr3_length cdr3_aa
TRBV6-6 15 CASSSRQGGYNEQFF
TRBV7-8 17 CASSLNAMAEGQETQYF
TRBV2 17 CASGGRIPYSYNSPLHF
TRBV9 13 CASSVGGTDTQYF
TRBV19 15 CASSPPGGAREKLFF
TRBV5-1 16 CASSLLPDRADSPLHF
TRBV10-3 11 CATGGQETQYF
TRBV28 14 CASSFVPSNQPQHF
TRBV3-1/TRBV3-2 16 CASSQDAGQNGQPQHF
TRBV7-8 17 CASSPRGTSGGANEQYF
TRBV11-1 11 CASSFQGEAFF
TRBV28 14 CASRRQGGLYEQYF
TRBV6-2/TRBV6-3 15 CASSRRPGRNTEAFF
TRBV11-2 13 CASSLDRNQPQHF
TRBV7-3 15 CASSKTGTTEETQYF
TRBV6-5 14 CASKIQGAGNTIYF
TRBV7-9 13 CASSLGASTEAFF
TRBV28 13 CASSLLGPSGEYF
TRBV7-2 18 CASSLARGGTSGDNEQFF
TRBV6-5 15 CASSDSGGRGETQYF
TRBV27 14 CASGRDRAVGELFF
TRBV7-3 18 CASSFAGLAVFSTDTQYF